A selection of T cell receptor beta chains follows, all from one sample in a study of blood T cell repertoires in COVID-19. Profiling relied on immunoSEQ multiplex PCR, and the TCRdb table lists in-frame clones only, not all of them. The table includes about 250,000 clones, around four fifths detected once. The sequenced sample was peripheral blood. The receptors stem from a man between 40 and 49 years old with active or convalescent COVID-19. Both conserved end residues are part of each CDR3. The D gene is left open where the match is weak. Some rows mark clone size as missing; the rest say once, few, many or name a class of expanded clone.

size | D | J | V | CDR3 | DNA
NA | NA | TRBJ1-4 | TRBV7-9 | CASSLQGWTNEKLFF | TGTGCCAGCAGCTTACAGGGTTGGACTAATGAAAAACTGTTTTTT
NA | NA | TRBJ1-5 | TRBV6-2/TRBV6-3 | CASSYIGASNQPQHF | TGTGCCAGCAGTTACATAGGGGCCAGCAATCAGCCCCAGCATTTT
once | TRBD2 | TRBJ2-1 | TRBV19 | CASSSTSLGNEQFF | TGTGCCAGTAGTTCGACTAGCTTGGGTAATGAGCAGTTCTTC
few | TRBD1 | TRBJ1-3 | TRBV7-2 | CASSFTQGVAGNTIYF | TGTGCCAGCAGCTTCACACAGGGGGTTGCAGGAAACACCATATATTTT
NA | TRBD2 | TRBJ2-7 | TRBV5-1 | CASSLGTSGYEQYF | TGCGCCAGCAGCTTGGGGACTAGCGGCTACGAGCAGTACTTC
NA | NA | TRBJ1-6 | TRBV19 | CASRPGHNNSPLHF | TGTGCCAGTCGCCCGGGACATAATAATTCACCCCTCCACTTT
NA | TRBD1 | TRBJ1-1 | TRBV19 | CASSIAADRGAEAFF | TGTGCCAGTAGTATAGCGGCCGACAGGGGCGCTGAAGCTTTCTTT
NA | NA | TRBJ2-7 | TRBV5-1 | CASSLSDLSLAYEQYF | TGCGCCAGCAGCTTGAGTGACCTCAGTCTAGCCTACGAGCAGTACTTC
NA | TRBD1 | TRBJ2-1 | TRBV7-8 | CASSLVDRGSYNEQFF | TGTGCCAGCAGCTTAGTCGACAGGGGGTCGTACAATGAGCAGTTCTTC
NA | NA | TRBJ1-2 | TRBV19 | CASRYRPRDGYTF | TGTGCCAGTAGATACCGTCCCAGGGATGGCTACACCTTC
NA | NA | TRBJ2-1 | TRBV7-2 | CASSLEAGYNEQFF | TGTGCCAGCAGCTTAGAGGCAGGTTACAATGAGCAGTTCTTC
few | NA | TRBJ1-5 | TRBV6-2/TRBV6-3 | CASSLDSPYQPQHF | TGTGCCAGCAGCCTGGACAGTCCGTATCAGCCCCAGCATTTT
few | NA | TRBJ2-7 | TRBV7-9 | CASSFGQPSYEQYF | TGTGCCAGCAGCTTCGGACAGCCCTCCTACGAGCAGTACTTC
few | TRBD2 | TRBJ2-7 | TRBV6-2/TRBV6-3 | CASSFSGRGLEQYF | TGTGCCAGCAGTTTTAGCGGGAGGGGTCTCGAGCAGTACTTC
NA | TRBD2 | TRBJ2-3 | TRBV7-3 | CASSPLGQRGSDTQYF | TGTGCCAGCAGCCCCCTAGGCCAGCGGGGGTCAGATACGCAGTATTTT
NA | NA | TRBJ1-3 | TRBV7-9 | CASSLAYKGRNTIYF | TGTGCCAGCAGCTTAGCGTATAAGGGGAGAAACACCATATATTTT
NA | NA | TRBJ2-3 | TRBV7-3 | CASSYNRVGGEADTQYF | TGTGCCAGCAGTTACAATCGGGTTGGCGGGGAGGCAGATACGCAGTATTTT
NA | NA | TRBJ2-4 | TRBV7-9 | CASSLGQENIQYF | TGTGCCAGCAGCTTAGGACAGGAAAACATTCAGTACTTC